Each of the 20 T cell receptor beta chains below was sequenced from the same sample in a study of brain T cells in children with intractable seizures (dated by TCRdb to 2020 to 2022). The sample's time point label, in plain terms: blood from clinic visit 5 months post-surgery; TSC patient then seizure free. Library method: the immunoSEQ multiplex PCR assay. The immuneACCESS repertoire file appears here via TCRdb, limited to in-frame rearrangements. These files lack a portion of the clones; in checked studies, under half of the deficit traces to unresolved V genes, and the cause of the others is not known. This sample gives about 340,000 clones in total; 93% of them show up just once. The leading ten clones occupy 5% to 7% of the sample. Source: peripheral blood, taken approximately 5 months after surgery. Receptor source: a boy in the first two years of life with tuberous sclerosis and intractable seizures.

The CDR3 DNA follows: TGTGCCACCAGCAGAGACCCCACCACCTACAATGAGCAGTTCTTC. This encodes CATSRDPTTYNEQFF. The chain carries TRBV15 and TRBJ2-1; D unclear. The CDR3 loop spans 15 amino acids. Trimming stripped 0 bases from V and 2 bases from J, with 8 bases between. The germline V gene encodes CDR1 LNHNV and CDR2 YYDKDF (reference sequence).

The rearrangement links TRBV2 to TRBJ2-7; 7 nucleotides line up with TRBD1. The CDR3 totals 13 residues. Unmatched junction bases numbered 4, after V lost 7 bases and J lost 1 base. Germline V gene data show CDR1 as SNHLY and CDR2 as FYNNEI. In DNA form, the CDR3 reads TGTGCCAGCATAGGGGGCTTTTCCTACGAGCAGTACTTC. It translates to CASIGGFSYEQYF.

The CDR3 loop reads CASSEGLAASGANVLTF. The CDR3 DNA sequence: TGTGCCAGCAGTGAAGGGCTAGCGGCCTCTGGGGCCAACGTCCTGACTTTC. The chain joins TRBV2 to TRBJ2-6; 7 bases line up with TRBD2. The CDR3 runs to 17 residues. After removal of 1 base from V and 0 bases from J, the junction contained 3 bases not matched to a gene. Germline lookup yields CDR1 SNHLY and CDR2 FYNNEI.

The V gene is TRBV28, the J gene TRBJ2-7; 8 nucleotides align to TRBD1. After removal of 1 base from V and 4 bases from J, the junction contained 6 bases not matched to a gene. The germline CDR1 and CDR2 sequences are MDHEN and SYDVKM. The CDR3 totals 15 residues. In nucleotides, the CDR3 is TGTGCCAGCAGTTTATCCGGACAGGGATGGTACGAGCAGTACTTC. It encodes CASSLSGQGWYEQYF.

The J gene is TRBJ1-1, the V gene TRBV27; no reliable D call. V shed 5 bases and J shed 4 bases, with 14 bases lying between them. Germline values: CDR1 MNHEY, CDR2 SMNVEV (reference sequence). This CDR3 has 14 amino acids. The CDR3 sequence: CASSPNPGFTEAFF. As DNA, the CDR3 is TGTGCCAGCAGTCCAAATCCGGGTTTCACTGAAGCTTTCTTT.

The chain is built from TRBV2 and TRBJ2-5; 10 bases align to TRBD2. Trimming took 1 base from V and 1 from J; bases not matched to a gene: 12. Germline CDR1 is SNHLY and CDR2 is FYNNEI. The CDR3 totals 19 residues. CDR3 protein: CASSEVASGGLGGQETQYF. In DNA form, the CDR3 reads TGTGCCAGCAGTGAAGTGGCTAGCGGGGGCCTAGGGGGCCAAGAGACCCAGTACTTC.

The J gene is TRBJ2-1, the V gene TRBV9; D ambiguous. V was shortened by 0 bases and J by 9 bases, with 13 bases between the two germline ends. CDR3 length equals 14 residues. The germline V gene has CDR1 SGDLS and CDR2 YYNGEE. The CDR3 bases are TGTGCCAGCAGCGTAGAAACGGACCGAGGTGAGCAGTTCTTC. Its translation is CASSVETDRGEQFF.

This rearrangement joins TRBV19 to TRBJ1-1; D possibly corresponds to TRBD1 (5 bases). The CDR3 runs to 14 residues. Germline CDR1 reads LNHDA; CDR2 reads SQIVND (reference sequence). V was cut by 3 bases and J by 1 base, with 9 bases left in between. CDR3 sequence reads: CASSIQGGNTEAFF. The CDR3 coding sequence is TGTGCCAGTAGTATCCAGGGCGGGAACACTGAAGCTTTCTTT.

The count of this clone is one. J is TRBJ1-1 and V is TRBV25-1; possible D gene TRBD1, 5 bases. In germline, CDR1 is MGHDK, CDR2 SYGVNS. The CDR3 is 14 amino acids. The V end was cut by 4 bases, the J end by 5 bases, with 14 bases between. CDR3 bases: TGTGCCAGCAGTGTTGGTTACAGGCCGACTGAAGCTTTCTTT. Encoded protein: CASSVGYRPTEAFF.

The chain couples TRBV19 to TRBJ1-4; D unclear. Trimming shortened V by 2 bases and J by 0 bases, and 7 bases separated the two germline ends. CDR1 is LNHDA, CDR2 SQIVND, per germline (reference sequence). CDR3 length: 15 residues. In DNA, the CDR3 is TGTGCCAGTAGTATATCTGCACCAACTAATGAAAAACTGTTTTTT. The encoded protein is CASSISAPTNEKLFF.

In DNA, the CDR3 is TGTGCCAGCAGCTTGAGCGGGGGGCTAGTCACAGATACGCAGTATTTT. This encodes CASSLSGGLVTDTQYF. The rearrangement uses TRBV5-6 and TRBJ2-3; TRBD2 matches at 9 bases. In germline, CDR1 is SGHDT, CDR2 YYEEEE. Trimming cost V 1 base and J 2 bases; bases outside gene matches: 5. This CDR3 contains 16 residues.

The V gene is TRBV9, the J gene TRBJ1-1; tentatively, D is TRBD1 (5 bases). Germline CDR1 and CDR2: SGDLS and YYNGEE. Trimming shortened V by 0 bases and J by 7 bases, and 7 bases separated the two germline ends. The CDR3 consists of 12 residues. DNA of the CDR3: TGTGCCAGCAGCGTAGGGCAGGGTGAAGCTTTCTTT. As protein: CASSVGQGEAFF. The full variable domain, completed using reference TRBV9 and TRBJ1-1, is DSGVTQTPKHLITATGQRVTLRCSPRSGDLSVYWYQQSLDQGLQFLIQYYNGEERAKGNILERFSAQQFPDLHSELNLSSLELGDSALYFCASSVGQGEAFFGQGTRLTVV.

The V and J genes are TRBV27 and TRBJ2-5, with D unclear. The CDR3 is 13 amino acids. The V gene's germline CDR1 is MNHEY and CDR2 SMNVEV (reference sequence). Between the trimmed V and J ends, which lost 5 bases and 1 base, there was a span of 8 bases. CDR3: CASSARPQETQYF. In nucleotides, the CDR3 is TGTGCCAGCAGTGCGCGACCCCAAGAGACCCAGTACTTC.

V is TRBV19 and J is TRBJ1-1; 7 nucleotides line up with TRBD1. Per the germline V gene, CDR1 is LNHDA and CDR2 is SQIVND (reference sequence). CDR3 length equals 17 residues. V dropped 6 bases and J dropped 1; count of bases not matched to a gene: 14. Here the CDR3 reads CASSFSPTDRANTEAFF. Here the CDR3 DNA reads TGTGCCAGTAGCTTCTCTCCTACCGACAGGGCGAACACTGAAGCTTTCTTT.

This clone was found once. This chain links TRBV7-8 with TRBJ2-7; 7 nucleotides line up with TRBD1. CDR3 length: 14 residues. Trimming took 5 bases from V and 3 from J; bases not matched to a gene: 7. Germline V gene lookup returns CDR1 SGHVS and CDR2 FQNEAQ. CDR3 residues: CASSPTGFNYEQYF. Here the CDR3 DNA reads TGTGCCAGCAGCCCGACAGGGTTTAACTACGAGCAGTACTTC.

The V call is TRBV7-9, the J call TRBJ2-1; D possibly corresponds to TRBD1 (6 bases). The germline V gene encodes CDR1 SEHNR and CDR2 FQNEAQ (reference sequence). V lost 0 bases and J lost 8, with 11 bases in between. This CDR3 spans 14 amino acids. The CDR3: CASSLAGARDEQFF. As DNA, the CDR3 is TGTGCCAGCAGCTTAGCGGGGGCGAGGGATGAGCAGTTCTTC.

The chain carries TRBV19 and TRBJ1-3, with a tentative D call TRBD1 (5 bases). The CDR3 extends over 15 amino acids. Trimming removed 7 bases from V and 0 bases from J, with 13 bases in between. Germline CDR1 and CDR2: LNHDA and SQIVND (reference sequence). The CDR3 coding sequence is TGTGCCAGTACTGTCCGACAGAACTCTGGAAACACCATATATTTT. Translating it yields CASTVRQNSGNTIYF.

V is TRBV30 and J is TRBJ2-7; 9 bases line up with TRBD2. Per the germline V gene, CDR1 is GTSNPN and CDR2 is SVGIG (reference sequence). This CDR3 region has 15 residues. Unmatched junction bases numbered 8, after V lost 3 bases and J lost 2 bases. The CDR3 reads CAWSGVAGEPYEQYF. DNA of the CDR3: TGTGCCTGGAGCGGAGTAGCGGGGGAACCCTACGAGCAGTACTTC.

This chain joins TRBV7-3 and TRBJ2-3; TRBD2 aligns across 8 bases. The CDR3 is 15 residues long. Germline assignment: CDR1 SGHTA and CDR2 FQGTGA. Losses at the gene ends were 2 bases for V and 2 bases for J; bases not matched to a gene: 3. The CDR3 coding sequence is TGTGCCAGCAGCTTAGCGGGGGGCTTCACAGATACGCAGTATTTT. Translating gives CASSLAGGFTDTQYF.

This chain connects TRBV7-8 to TRBJ2-2; D not resolved. The CDR3 is 14 residues long. Trimming removed 1 base at V and 7 bases at J, with 10 bases between. The germline V gene has CDR1 SGHVS and CDR2 FQNEAQ. CDR3 residues: CASSLGGVGGELFF. CDR3 bases: TGTGCCAGCAGCTTAGGCGGTGTCGGCGGGGAGCTGTTTTTT.